The 22 T cell receptor beta chains given below trace back to one sample, sequenced in a study of cytomegalovirus exposure and HLA in healthy donors. It was with 60 Vbeta and 13 Jbeta primers that the PCR ran. The data were produced by immunoSEQ multiplex PCR, yet TCRdb's version contains in-frame clones alone and is incomplete. The repertoire holds some 190,000 clones, 60% to 85% seen once, with roughly 1.5% in the top ten. Sequenced sample: PBMCs. These receptors were collected from a young woman in good health and CMV-seronegative.

The rearrangement joins TRBV6-1 to TRBJ2-7; TRBD2 is a possible D gene (6 bases). Trimming removed 6 bases at V and 3 bases at J, with 12 bases between. This CDR3 contains 13 residues. Germline V gene sequence: CDR1 MNHNS, CDR2 SASEGT. The CDR3 DNA reads as TGTGCCAGCAGATTAGCGGTACTCTACGAGCAGTACTTC. Translating gives CASRLAVLYEQYF.

V gene TRBV4-3 combines with J gene TRBJ1-1, with D maybe TRBD1 (5 bases). V lost 5 bases to trimming and J lost 1 base, with 17 bases between them. There are 16 residues in the CDR3. Per germline, CDR1 LGHNA and CDR2 YSLEER. In DNA, the CDR3 is TGCGCCAGCAGCAATCTTCAGGGTGGTCCGAACACTGAAGCTTTCTTT. Residues: CASSNLQGGPNTEAFF.

This sequence joins TRBV15 and TRBJ1-4; D not certain. V was clipped by 2 bases and J by 7 bases, with 17 bases between them. The CDR3 totals 16 residues. CDR1 and CDR2 (germline): LNHNV, YYDKDF (reference sequence). CDR3 region: CATSRSLGLNGEKLFF. The CDR3 coding sequence is TGTGCCACCAGCAGAAGCCTCGGACTAAATGGTGAAAAACTGTTTTTT. The full variable domain, its missing parts supplied by reference TRBV15 and TRBJ1-4, is DAMVIQNPRYQVTQFGKPVTLSCSQTLNHNVMYWYQQKSSQAPKLLFHYYDKDFNNEADTPDNFQSRRPNTSFCFLDIRSPGLGDTAMYLCATSRSLGLNGEKLFFGSGTQLSVL.

This chain uses TRBV7-8 with TRBJ2-1; a possible D gene is TRBD1 (6 bases). CDR1 and CDR2 (germline): SGHVS, FQNEAQ. Trimming stripped 4 bases from V and 7 bases from J, with 20 bases between. The CDR3 has 16 residues. CDR3 DNA: TGTGCCAGCAGCTCAGGGGTATCAGAGCCTAAGAATGAGCAGTTCTTC. This codes for CASSSGVSEPKNEQFF.

The V call is TRBV10-3, the J call TRBJ2-7, with D possibly TRBD2 on 6 matching bases. This CDR3 region has 15 residues. Germline V gene data show CDR1 as ENHRY and CDR2 as SYGVKD. V lost 3 bases and J 3 bases, leaving 15 bases between the germline ends. The CDR3: CAISEKGTHYYEQYF. CDR3 sequence (DNA): TGTGCCATCAGTGAAAAGGGGACTCACTACTACGAGCAGTACTTC.

This clone was found once. The chain combines TRBV4-1 with TRBJ2-2, with TRBD1 as a possible D gene (5 bases). The length of the CDR3 is 16 residues. The V end was cut by 7 bases, the J end by 3 bases, with 18 bases between. Germline V gene sequence: CDR1 MGHRA, CDR2 YSYEKL. The CDR3: CASTEGEGRYTGELFF. The CDR3 DNA is TGCGCCAGCACCGAAGGGGAAGGTCGTTACACCGGGGAGCTGTTTTTT.

This rearrangement joins TRBV7-3 to TRBJ2-2; 7 bases map to TRBD2. Trimming at V came to 5 bases and at J to 4 bases, leaving 7 bases not matched to a gene. Germline V CDR1 and CDR2: SGHTA, FQGTGA. This CDR3 is built from 15 residues. As DNA, the CDR3 is TGTGCCAGCAGCAAAGGACTAGGGAGCACCGGGGAGCTGTTTTTT. Amino acid sequence: CASSKGLGSTGELFF.

V and J are TRBV16 and TRBJ2-5, with TRBD2 matching over 11 bases. Germline V gene lookup returns CDR1 KGHSY and CDR2 FQNENV. This CDR3 is 15 amino acids long. V shed 0 bases and J 4 bases; nucleotides not matched to a gene: 1. CDR3 amino acids: CASSQSLAGGETQYF. The CDR3 DNA reads as TGTGCCAGCAGCCAATCCCTAGCGGGAGGAGAGACCCAGTACTTC.

The chain employs TRBV5-4 and TRBJ2-3; 10 bases are shared with TRBD2. CDR1 is SGHNT, CDR2 YYREEE, per germline (reference sequence). V gave up 0 bases and J gave up 2 bases; unmatched junction bases: 3. The CDR3 extends over 16 amino acids. The CDR3 sequence: CASSLDSGRLTDTQYF. Written as DNA, the CDR3 is TGTGCCAGCAGCTTGGATAGCGGGAGGCTCACAGATACGCAGTATTTT. Full variable domain (remainder filled in from reference TRBV5-4 and TRBJ2-3): ETGVTQSPTHLIKTRGQQVTLRCSSQSGHNTVSWYQQALGQGPQFIFQYYREEENGRGNFPPRFSGLQFPNYSSELNVNALELDDSALYLCASSLDSGRLTDTQYFGPGTRLTVL.

The sample holds one count of this clone. The chain carries TRBV28 and TRBJ2-4; D is ambiguous. The V gene's germline CDR1 is MDHEN and CDR2 SYDVKM. V was trimmed by 5 bases and J by 0 bases, leaving 11 bases between them. CDR3 length: 15 residues. The CDR3 sequence is CASSPHGEAKNIQYF. The DNA of the CDR3 is TGTGCCAGCAGTCCCCACGGAGAAGCCAAAAACATTCAGTACTTC.

The V and J genes are TRBV28 and TRBJ2-2; 10 bases map to TRBD2. CDR3 length: 16 amino acids. Trimming took 3 bases from V and 6 from J; bases not matched to a gene: 7. The germline gives CDR1 MDHEN, CDR2 SYDVKM. The CDR3 nucleotides read TGTGCCAGCAGTTTGCGTCTAGCGGGAGCGTCCGGGGAGCTGTTTTTT. As protein: CASSLRLAGASGELFF.

The chain has TRBV5-1 and TRBJ2-7, with 7 bases fitting TRBD1. Trimming cost V 3 bases and J 2 bases; bases outside gene matches: 5. The CDR3 is 14 residues long. Germline CDR1 reads SGHRS; CDR2 reads YFSETQ. The CDR3 DNA is TGCGCCAGCAGCTCTAGAGACAGGGCCTACGAGCAGTACTTC. This gives the protein CASSSRDRAYEQYF.

The chain combines TRBV6-6 with TRBJ1-6; D possibly corresponds to TRBD1 (6 bases). The germline V gene has CDR1 MNHNY and CDR2 SVGAGI (reference sequence). The CDR3 is made up of 14 amino acids. V was cut by 8 bases and J by 10 bases, with 18 bases left in between. The CDR3 loop reads CASGRDTQGSPLHF. CDR3 in DNA: TGTGCCAGCGGCCGGGACACCCAAGGGTCACCCCTCCACTTT.

In its sample, this clone was seen once. J is TRBJ2-3 and V is TRBV7-3, with no clear D. Germline loops: CDR1 SGHTA, CDR2 FQGTGA. This CDR3 contains 14 residues. V gave up 5 bases and J gave up 5 bases, with 14 bases separating them. For the CDR3, the DNA is TGTGCCAGCAGCCTCCATAGCAGACGAGATACGCAGTATTTT. Translating gives CASSLHSRRDTQYF.

The count of this clone is one. This sequence joins TRBV30 and TRBJ2-1; 9 bases match TRBD2. Germline lookup yields CDR1 GTSNPN and CDR2 SVGIG (reference sequence). The CDR3 covers 14 residues. The V segment lost 3 bases and the J segment 6 bases; nucleotides outside the gene matches: 6. The CDR3 region has the DNA TGTGCCTGGAGCAAATCGGGACTAGCCAATGAGCAGTTCTTC. It translates to CAWSKSGLANEQFF.

The chain has TRBV5-6 and TRBJ2-1; 15 bases align to TRBD2. Per the germline V gene, CDR1 is SGHDT and CDR2 is YYEEEE. The V and J ends lost 4 bases and 4 bases, in that order; junction bases with no gene match: 6. This CDR3 has 17 residues. CDR3 coding DNA: TGTGCCAGCAGCACGGGACTAGCGGGGGGTCTATACAATGAGCAGTTCTTC. This codes for CASSTGLAGGLYNEQFF.

This rearrangement joins TRBV21-1 to TRBJ2-3; TRBD2, the table's D call, was not compared with the DNA. TRBV21-1 is a pseudogene locus. CDR3 length: 18 amino acids. The chain's CDR3 is CASSKAQTSGNGTDTQYF. The DNA of the CDR3 is TGTGCCAGCAGCAAAGCGCAGACTAGCGGGAATGGCACAGATACGCAGTATTTT.

J is TRBJ2-5 and V is TRBV6-6; a possible D gene is TRBD1 (5 bases). CDR3 length: 15 amino acids. Germline CDR1 MNHNY, CDR2 SVGAGI (reference sequence). The V gene lost 2 bases and the J gene lost 4 bases, with 14 bases spanning the gap. The CDR3 DNA reads as TGTGCCAGCAGTTACCGCGGACATGGCGGAGAGACCCAGTACTTC. It encodes CASSYRGHGGETQYF.

The chain has TRBV27 and TRBJ2-6, with 9 bases lining up with TRBD1. The CDR3 is 19 residues long. Germline V gives CDR1 MNHEY, CDR2 SMNVEV (reference sequence). Trimming removed 0 bases from V and 4 bases from J; junction bases left unmatched: 10. The CDR3 here is CASSLSVPGQGLGANVLTF. For the CDR3, the DNA is TGTGCCAGCAGTTTATCTGTACCGGGACAGGGCCTCGGGGCCAACGTCCTGACTTTC.

J is TRBJ1-4 and V is TRBV28; tentative D call: TRBD1 (5 bases). CDR3 size: 16 residues. Germline V gene sequence: CDR1 MDHEN, CDR2 SYDVKM. Trimming shortened V by 2 bases and J by 6 bases, and 16 bases separated the two germline ends. Here the CDR3 reads CASSLIQGGTDEKLFF. DNA of the CDR3: TGTGCCAGCAGTTTAATCCAGGGAGGAACGGATGAAAAACTGTTTTTT. The variable domain in full, completed from reference TRBV28 and TRBJ1-4, reads DVKVTQSSRYLVKRTGEKVFLECVQDMDHENMFWYRQDPGLGLRLIYFSYDVKMKEKGDIPEGYSVSREKKERFSLILESASTNQTSMYLCASSLIQGGTDEKLFFGSGTQLSVL.

Regarding this clone: The junction departs from the called germline gene at one end, perhaps through a read error. The chain recombines TRBV14 with TRBJ2-2; TRBD1 is a possible D gene (6 bases). The germline V gene has CDR1 SGHDN and CDR2 FVKESK. The CDR3 sequence is 16 residues long. The CDR3 loop reads CASSQGGRGYTGELFF. CDR3 sequence (DNA): TGTGCCAGCAGTCAAGGGGGAAGGGGATACACCGGGGAGCTGTTTTTT.

This chain connects TRBV13 to TRBJ1-1; 9 nucleotides agree with TRBD1. CDR3 size: 14 residues. V lost 5 bases and J lost 5; bases outside the gene matches: 6. The germline V gene encodes CDR1 PRHDT and CDR2 FYEKMQ (reference sequence). The CDR3 sequence is CASSLTGGETEAFF. The CDR3 DNA follows: TGTGCCAGCAGCCTCACAGGGGGCGAAACTGAAGCTTTCTTT. Full variable domain (remainder filled in from reference TRBV13 and TRBJ1-1): AAGVIQSPRHLIKEKRETATLKCYPIPRHDTVYWYQQGPGQDPQFLISFYEKMQSDKGSIPDRFSAQQFSDYHSELNMSSLELGDSALYFCASSLTGGETEAFFGQGTRLTVV.